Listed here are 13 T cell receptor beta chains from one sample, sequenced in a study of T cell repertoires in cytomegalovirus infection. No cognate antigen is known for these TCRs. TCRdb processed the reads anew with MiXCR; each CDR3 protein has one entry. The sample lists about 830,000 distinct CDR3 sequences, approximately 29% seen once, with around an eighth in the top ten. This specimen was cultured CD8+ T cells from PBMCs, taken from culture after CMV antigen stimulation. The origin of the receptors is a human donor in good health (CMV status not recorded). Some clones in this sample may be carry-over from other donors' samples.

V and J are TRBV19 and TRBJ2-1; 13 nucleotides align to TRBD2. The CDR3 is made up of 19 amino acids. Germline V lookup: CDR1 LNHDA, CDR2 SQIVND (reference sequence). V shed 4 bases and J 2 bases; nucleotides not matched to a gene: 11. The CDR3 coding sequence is TGTGCCAGTAGTAAAGGACTAGCGGGAGTGACACCTGCCTACAATGAGCAGTTCTTC. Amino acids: CASSKGLAGVTPAYNEQFF.

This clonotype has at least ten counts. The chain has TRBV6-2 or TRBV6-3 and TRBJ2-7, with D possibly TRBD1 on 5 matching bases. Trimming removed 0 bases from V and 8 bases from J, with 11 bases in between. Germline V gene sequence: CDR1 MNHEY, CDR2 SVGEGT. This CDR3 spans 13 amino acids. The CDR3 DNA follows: TGTGCCAGCAGTTACTCGATCGACAGTCAGCAGTACGTC. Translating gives CASSYSIDSQQYV.

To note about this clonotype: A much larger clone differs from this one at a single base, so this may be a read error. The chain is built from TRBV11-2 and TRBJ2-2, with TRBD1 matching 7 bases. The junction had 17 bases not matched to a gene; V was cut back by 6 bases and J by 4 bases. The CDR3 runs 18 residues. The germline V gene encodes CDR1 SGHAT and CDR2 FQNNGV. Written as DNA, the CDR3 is TGTGCCAGCAGACTACTCCTCCCCGACAGGGACCTCACCGGGGAGCTGTTTTTT. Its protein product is CASRLLLPDRDLTGELFF.

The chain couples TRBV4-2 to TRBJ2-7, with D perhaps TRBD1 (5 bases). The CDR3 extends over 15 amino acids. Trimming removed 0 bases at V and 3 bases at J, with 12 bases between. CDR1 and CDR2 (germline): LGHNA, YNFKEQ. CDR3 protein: CASSQEKGQNYEQYF. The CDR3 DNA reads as TGTGCCAGCAGCCAAGAGAAGGGGCAGAACTACGAGCAGTACTTC.

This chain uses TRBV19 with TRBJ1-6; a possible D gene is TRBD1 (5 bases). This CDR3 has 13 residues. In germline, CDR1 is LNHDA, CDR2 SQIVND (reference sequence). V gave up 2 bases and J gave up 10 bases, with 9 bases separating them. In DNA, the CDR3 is TGTGCCAGTAGTATAAGGGGTCGGTCACCCCTCCACTTT. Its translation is CASSIRGRSPLHF.

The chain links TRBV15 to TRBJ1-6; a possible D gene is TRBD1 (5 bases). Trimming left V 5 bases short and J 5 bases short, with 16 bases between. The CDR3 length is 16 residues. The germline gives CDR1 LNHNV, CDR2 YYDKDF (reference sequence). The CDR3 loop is CATSGRQMGDNSPLHF. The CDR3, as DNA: TGTGCCACCAGCGGACGACAGATGGGCGATAATTCACCCCTCCACTTT.

The CDR3 DNA follows: TGTGCCACGGGGGACTCTGGAAACACCATATATTTT. Amino acids: CATGDSGNTIYF. V usage is TRBV6-5 and J usage is TRBJ1-3; TRBD1 is a possible D gene (5 bases). CDR1 and CDR2 from the germline V gene are MNHEY and SVGAGI. The length of the CDR3 is 12 residues. V was clipped by 10 bases and J by 0 bases, with 7 bases between them.

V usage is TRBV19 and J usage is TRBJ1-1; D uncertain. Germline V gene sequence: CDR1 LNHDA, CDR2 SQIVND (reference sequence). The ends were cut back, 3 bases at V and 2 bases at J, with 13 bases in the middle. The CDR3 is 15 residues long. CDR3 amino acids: CASSILPGKNTEAFF. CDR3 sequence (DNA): TGTGCCAGTAGTATCCTACCCGGAAAAAACACTGAAGCTTTCTTT.

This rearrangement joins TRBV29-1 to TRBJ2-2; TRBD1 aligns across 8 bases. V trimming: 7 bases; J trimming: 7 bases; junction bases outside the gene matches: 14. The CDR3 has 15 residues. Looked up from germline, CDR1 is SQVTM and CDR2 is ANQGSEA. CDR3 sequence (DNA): TGCAGCGCTGACAGCGACAGGGGCCGCGGCGGGGAGCTGTTTTTT. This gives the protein CSADSDRGRGGELFF.

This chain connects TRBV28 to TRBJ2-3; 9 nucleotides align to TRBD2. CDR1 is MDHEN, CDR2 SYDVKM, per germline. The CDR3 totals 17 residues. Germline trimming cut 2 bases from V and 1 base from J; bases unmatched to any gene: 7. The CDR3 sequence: CASSLPAGLAGTDTQYF. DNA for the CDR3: TGTGCCAGCAGTTTACCTGCGGGACTAGCAGGCACAGATACGCAGTATTTT.

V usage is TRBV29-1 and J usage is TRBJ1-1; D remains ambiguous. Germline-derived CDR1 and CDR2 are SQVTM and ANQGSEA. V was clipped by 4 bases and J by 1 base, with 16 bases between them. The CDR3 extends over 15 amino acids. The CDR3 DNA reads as TGCAGCGTTGCTTCTTCGAATTGGGGGAACACTGAAGCTTTCTTT. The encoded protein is CSVASSNWGNTEAFF.

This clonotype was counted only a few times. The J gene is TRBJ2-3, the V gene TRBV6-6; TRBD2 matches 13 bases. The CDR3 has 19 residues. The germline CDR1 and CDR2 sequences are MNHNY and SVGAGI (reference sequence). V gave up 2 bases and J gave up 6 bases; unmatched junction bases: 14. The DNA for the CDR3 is TGTGCCAGCAGTTACGTGGGACTAGCGGGGAGGACCTTGACGGATACGCAGTATTTT. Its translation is CASSYVGLAGRTLTDTQYF.

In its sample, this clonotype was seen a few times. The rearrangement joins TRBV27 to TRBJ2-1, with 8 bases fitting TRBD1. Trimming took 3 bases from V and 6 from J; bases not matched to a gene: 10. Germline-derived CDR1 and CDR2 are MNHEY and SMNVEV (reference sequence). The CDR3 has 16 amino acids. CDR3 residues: CASSFSSSGTGNEQFF. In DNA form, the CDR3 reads TGTGCCAGCAGTTTTTCCTCCTCCGGGACAGGCAATGAGCAGTTCTTC.